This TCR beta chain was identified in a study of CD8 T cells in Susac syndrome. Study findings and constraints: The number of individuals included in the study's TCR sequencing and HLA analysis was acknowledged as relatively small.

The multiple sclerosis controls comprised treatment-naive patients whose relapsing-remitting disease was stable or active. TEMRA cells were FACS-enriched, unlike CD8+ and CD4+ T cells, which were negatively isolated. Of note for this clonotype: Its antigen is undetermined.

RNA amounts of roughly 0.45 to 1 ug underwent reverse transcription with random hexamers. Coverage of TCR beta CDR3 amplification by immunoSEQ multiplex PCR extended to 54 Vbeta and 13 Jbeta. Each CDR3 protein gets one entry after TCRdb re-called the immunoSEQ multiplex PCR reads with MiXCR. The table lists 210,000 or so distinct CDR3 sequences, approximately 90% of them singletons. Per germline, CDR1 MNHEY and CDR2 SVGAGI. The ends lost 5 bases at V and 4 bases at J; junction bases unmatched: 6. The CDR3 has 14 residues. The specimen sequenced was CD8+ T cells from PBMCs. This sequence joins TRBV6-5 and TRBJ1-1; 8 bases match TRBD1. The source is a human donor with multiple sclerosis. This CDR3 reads CASSQTGAGTEAFF. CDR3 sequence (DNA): TGTGCCAGCAGTCAGACAGGGGCGGGCACTGAAGCTTTCTTT.